The 16 T cell receptor beta chains reported below all come from one sample, sequenced in a study of post-analysis software for immune sequencing data. These TCRs are of unknown antigen specificity. Findings and caveats of the study: Patients showed TRBV5-6, TRBV5-1 and TRBV20-1 among four to six TRBV segments more frequent than in controls.

Unique molecular identifiers were built into the TCR beta cDNA libraries. Using its own MiXCR run on the PCR reads, TCRdb lists one record per CDR3 protein. The sample lists 550,000 to 700,000 distinct CDR3 sequences, around 47% seen once, with 1.5% to 2% in the top ten. The source material was blood. The receptors here all came from a girl aged 5-17 years with multiple sclerosis.

This clonotype was seen a handful of times. V and J are TRBV6-5 and TRBJ2-7; no clear D. The V gene lost 0 bases and the J gene lost 3 bases, with 15 bases spanning the gap. CDR3 length equals 16 residues. Per germline, CDR1 MNHEY and CDR2 SVGAGI. The CDR3 loop is CASSYSTRRSRYEQYF. Written as DNA, the CDR3 is TGTGCCAGCAGTTACTCGACCAGGCGCTCCCGCTACGAGCAGTACTTC.

This sequence joins TRBV29-1 and TRBJ2-7; 9 bases line up with TRBD1. The trim removed 5 bases at V and 12 bases at J, leaving 11 bases unmatched. Germline V gene sequence: CDR1 SQVTM, CDR2 ANQGSEA. The CDR3 sequence is 12 residues long. CDR3 coding DNA: TGCAGCGTTTACAGGGGGCAAGAGACCCGGTACTTC. Translation gives CSVYRGQETRYF.

The chain combines TRBV12-3 or TRBV12-4 with TRBJ2-1; no clear D gene. Trimming took off 4 bases at V and 10 bases at J, with 11 bases between the two ends. The CDR3 is 12 residues long. Written as DNA, the CDR3 is TGTGCCAGCAGTTCCCCCCAATTGGAGCAGTTCTTC. Amino acids: CASSSPQLEQFF.

There are a few counts of this clonotype. V is TRBV5-1 and J is TRBJ2-1; 10 bases match TRBD2. V shed 4 bases, J shed 9 bases, and the junction held 10 bases outside the gene matches. The CDR3 loop spans 15 amino acids. CDR1 SGHRS and CDR2 YFSETQ come from the germline V gene. CDR3 sequence: CASSLGTSVSTEQFF. The CDR3 DNA is TGCGCCAGCAGCCTAGGGACTAGCGTTTCAACTGAGCAGTTCTTC.

Concerning this clonotype: Germline and junction disagree at one end, which may indicate a read error. This rearrangement joins TRBV10-3 to TRBJ1-2; D remains unclear. Germline CDR1 and CDR2: ENHRY and SYGVKD. This CDR3 is 14 amino acids long. CDR3: CANSESDGNYGYTF. CDR3 nucleotides: TGTGCCAACAGTGAGTCGGACGGAAACTATGGCTACACCTTC.

This chain links TRBV20-1 with TRBJ1-5; D perhaps matches TRBD1 (6 bases). Germline V lookup: CDR1 DFQATT, CDR2 SNEGSKA (reference sequence). V dropped 1 base and J dropped 3 bases, with 13 bases sitting between them. The CDR3 length is 15 residues. The chain's CDR3 is CSARALDRSNQPQHF. CDR3 sequence (DNA): TGCAGTGCTAGAGCCTTGGACAGATCCAATCAGCCCCAGCATTTT.

V is TRBV7-3 and J is TRBJ1-2; TRBD1 might be the D (6 bases). There are 16 residues in the CDR3. V lost 5 bases, J lost 3 bases, and 19 bases lay in between. The germline V gene has CDR1 SGHTA and CDR2 FQGTGA. In DNA, the CDR3 is TGTGCCAGCAGCCCAGACCCCAGGGGCGCGGACTATGGCTACACCTTC. Its translation: CASSPDPRGADYGYTF.

This clonotype was detected only a few times. The rearrangement joins TRBV12-3 or TRBV12-4 to TRBJ2-7; D remains ambiguous. Trimming stripped 6 bases from V and 0 bases from J, with 18 bases between. The CDR3 consists of 16 residues. CDR3 sequence reads: CASSRSRTVSSYEQYF. The CDR3 DNA sequence: TGTGCCAGCAGCCGGAGTCGGACGGTCTCCTCCTACGAGCAGTACTTC.

V usage is TRBV7-9 and J usage is TRBJ2-5; maybe TRBD1 (6 bases). The germline V gene encodes CDR1 SEHNR and CDR2 FQNEAQ (reference sequence). Trimming pared 4 bases from V and 9 bases from J, leaving 9 bases between. This CDR3 is built from 11 residues. The CDR3 DNA reads TGTGCCAGCAGCTCAGGGGCGGCCCAGTACTTC. Amino acids: CASSSGAAQYF.

This clonotype was counted once. The chain links TRBV5-6 to TRBJ2-3; D perhaps matches TRBD2 (5 bases). Looked up from germline, CDR1 is SGHDT and CDR2 is YYEEEE. The V end lost 3 bases, the J end lost 0 bases, and 14 bases lay between the germline ends. The CDR3 contains 16 residues. CDR3 in DNA: TGTGCCAGCAGCTGGAGGCTTACATATAGCACAGATACGCAGTATTTT. Translating gives CASSWRLTYSTDTQYF. Using reference TRBV5-6 and TRBJ2-3 for the parts outside the CDR3, the full variable domain is DAGVTQSPTHLIKTRGQQVTLRCSPKSGHDTVSWYQQALGQGPQFIFQYYEEEERQRGNFPDRFSGHQFPNYSSELNVNALLLGDSALYLCASSWRLTYSTDTQYFGPGTRLTVL.

This clonotype was seen many times. The gene calls are TRBV12-3 or TRBV12-4 and TRBJ2-5, with a possible D match to TRBD1 (5 bases). Trimming took 2 bases from V and 7 from J, leaving 5 bases between them. This CDR3 comprises 11 residues. This CDR3 is CASSLRGTQYF. The CDR3 nucleotides read TGTGCCAGCAGTTTAAGGGGGACCCAGTACTTC.

As regards this clonotype: One end of the junction fails to match germline, which may point to a read error. The chain uses TRBV12-3 or TRBV12-4 and TRBJ2-7; D call uncertain. This CDR3 spans 14 amino acids. The CDR3 protein is CAGREDEESYEQYF. The CDR3 DNA follows: TGTGCCGGCAGAGAGGACGAGGAAAGCTACGAGCAGTACTTC.

The chain combines TRBV12-3 or TRBV12-4 with TRBJ2-3, with 7 bases matching TRBD2. CDR3 length: 16 amino acids. Trimming took 6 bases from V and 5 from J; bases not matched to a gene: 14. CDR3 nucleotides: TGTGCCAGCAGGGCCGGGAGCGGCGGGAGTCTAGATACGCAGTATTTT. Amino acid sequence: CASRAGSGGSLDTQYF.

Many counts were recorded for this clonotype. The V call is TRBV12-3 or TRBV12-4, the J call TRBJ2-4; D possibly matches TRBD1 or TRBD2 (5 bases each). V gave up 6 bases and J gave up 5 bases, with 17 bases separating them. The CDR3 runs 15 residues. CDR3 residues: CASSVGVGEENIQYF. The CDR3 DNA sequence: TGTGCCAGCAGCGTGGGGGTGGGGGAAGAAAACATTCAGTACTTC.

V usage is TRBV6-5 and J usage is TRBJ1-2, with TRBD1 matching over 8 bases. Germline CDR1 and CDR2: MNHEY and SVGAGI. The V gene end was trimmed by 0 bases and the J gene end by 4 bases; junction bases not matched to a gene: 13. The CDR3 sequence is 18 residues long. CDR3 in amino acids: CASSYSGVWGQEIYGYTF. The DNA of the CDR3 is TGTGCCAGCAGTTACTCGGGGGTGTGGGGACAGGAGATCTATGGCTACACCTTC.

CDR3 nucleotide sequence: TGTGCCAGCAGTCGGGGGGGCGGGAGGTCCTACGAGCAGTACTTC. Protein sequence: CASSRGGGRSYEQYF. The chain employs TRBV6-5 and TRBJ2-4; 8 nucleotides agree with TRBD2. The J call is in doubt because the DNA end fits TRBJ2-7 better. Germline CDR1 MNHEY, CDR2 SVGAGI. CDR3 length equals 15 residues.